Sequencing of this T cell receptor (beta chain) was carried out in a study of PD-1 blockade in classical Hodgkin lymphoma. Every one of the patients relapsed after autologous stem cell transplantation (brentuximab vedotin exposure was variable). Study conclusions and caveats: CD4+ but not CD8+ TCR diversity rose significantly by C4D1. In newly diagnosed patients, baseline TCR diversity was reportedly below that of healthy donors. Complete responders' diversity at baseline resembled that of newly diagnosed patients.

Remarks on this clone: Its antigen is currently unknown.

Some clones are missing from TCRdb's copy, which holds only in-frame ones; the method was immunoSEQ multiplex PCR. The sample contains some 150,000 clones, nearly 80% of which appear only once. CDR3 length equals 15 residues. The germline CDR1 and CDR2 sequences are SGHKS and YYEKEE (reference sequence). After removal of 0 bases from V and 3 bases from J, the junction contained 6 bases not matched to a gene. J is TRBJ2-7 and V is TRBV5-5; 7 nucleotides agree with TRBD1. The sequence derives from a human donor with classical Hodgkin lymphoma. This material consisted of peripheral blood mononuclear cells (PBMCs), taken before the second cycle of nivolumab. CDR3 DNA sequence: TGTGCCAGCAGCTTGGCTCCGGGACAGAACTACGAGCAGTACTTC. Translation gives CASSLAPGQNYEQYF.